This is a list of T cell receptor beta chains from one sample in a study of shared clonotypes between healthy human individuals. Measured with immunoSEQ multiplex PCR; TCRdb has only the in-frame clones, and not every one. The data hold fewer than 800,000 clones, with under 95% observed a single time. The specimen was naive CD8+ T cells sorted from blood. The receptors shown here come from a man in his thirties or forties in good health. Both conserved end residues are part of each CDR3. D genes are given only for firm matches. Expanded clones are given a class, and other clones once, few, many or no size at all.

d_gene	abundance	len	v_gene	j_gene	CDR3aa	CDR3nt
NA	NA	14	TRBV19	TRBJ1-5	CASSIRPIGQPQHF	TGTGCCAGTAGTATAAGGCCCATTGGGCAGCCCCAGCATTTT
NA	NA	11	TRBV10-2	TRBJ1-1	CASSEWTEAFF	TGCGCCAGCAGTGAGTGGACCGAAGCTTTCTTT
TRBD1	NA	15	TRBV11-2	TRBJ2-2	CASSRTGVNTGELFF	TGTGCCAGCAGCAGGACAGGGGTCAACACCGGGGAGCTGTTTTTT
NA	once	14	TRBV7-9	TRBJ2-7	CASSPEAVVSEQYF	TGTGCCAGCAGCCCGGAGGCGGTAGTCTCCGAGCAGTACTTC
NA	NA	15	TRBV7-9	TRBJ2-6	CASSQRQSGANVLTF	TGTGCCAGCAGCCAAAGACAGTCTGGGGCCAACGTCCTGACTTTC
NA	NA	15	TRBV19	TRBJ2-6	CASRPIHSGANVLTF	TGTGCCAGTAGGCCTATCCACTCTGGGGCCAACGTCCTGACTTTC
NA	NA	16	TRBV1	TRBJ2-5	CTSSQDRQGAQETQYF	TGCACCAGCAGCCAAGATCGTCAGGGGGCCCAAGAGACCCAGTACTTC
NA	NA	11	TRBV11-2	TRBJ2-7	CASRRGNEQYF	TGTGCCAGCCGCCGGGGCAACGAGCAGTACTTC
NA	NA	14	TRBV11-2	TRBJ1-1	CASSLGGLGTEAFF	TGTGCCAGCAGCTTAGGAGGGCTGGGGACTGAAGCTTTCTTT
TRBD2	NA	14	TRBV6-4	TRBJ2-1	CASSLAGGLGEQFF	TGTGCCAGCAGCCTAGCGGGAGGGCTTGGTGAGCAGTTCTTC
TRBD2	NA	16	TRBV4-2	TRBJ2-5	CASSQDPQAGEETQYF	TGTGCCAGCAGCCAAGATCCCCAGGCGGGAGAAGAGACCCAGTACTTC
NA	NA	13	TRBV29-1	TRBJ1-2	CSVRVLGNYGYTF	TGCAGCGTTCGGGTATTAGGAAACTATGGCTACACCTTC
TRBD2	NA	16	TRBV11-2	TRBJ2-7	CASSPISGSLPYEQYF	TGTGCCAGCAGCCCGATTAGCGGGAGTCTTCCCTACGAGCAGTACTTC
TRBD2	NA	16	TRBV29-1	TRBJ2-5	CSVDGTSGTSRETQYF	TGCAGCGTTGATGGGACCAGCGGGACTTCACGCGAGACCCAGTACTTC
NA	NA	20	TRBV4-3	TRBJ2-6	CASSQEGGGGRLIWANVLTF	TGCGCCAGCAGCCAAGAAGGGGGCGGGGGGCGGTTGATCTGGGCCAACGTCCTGACTTTC
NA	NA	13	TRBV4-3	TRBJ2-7	CASSLMDSPEQYF	TGCGCCAGCAGCCTAATGGACTCCCCGGAGCAGTACTTC
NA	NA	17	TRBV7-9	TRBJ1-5	CASSLVPGQDPNQPQHF	TGTGCCAGCAGCTTGGTTCCGGGGCAGGATCCCAATCAGCCCCAGCATTTT
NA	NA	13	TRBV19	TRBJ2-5	CASSQSDQETQYF	TGTGCCAGTAGCCAGAGCGACCAAGAGACCCAGTACTTC
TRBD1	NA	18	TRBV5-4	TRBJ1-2	CASSSGQGGWVAIYGYTF	TGTGCCAGCAGCTCTGGACAGGGCGGGTGGGTGGCAATCTATGGCTACACCTTC
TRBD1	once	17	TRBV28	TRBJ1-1	CASRRSRDRAENTEAFF	TGTGCCAGCAGAAGATCCCGGGACAGGGCGGAGAACACTGAAGCTTTCTTT